The 14 T cell receptor beta chains presented below share a single source sample, sequenced in a study of liver allograft versus peripheral blood T cells. Study details: The authors compared T cell receptor repertoires in transplanted livers with those in the peripheral blood of recipients.

TCRdb fed the reads into MiXCR, producing one record per CDR3 protein. The sample includes about 5,200 distinct CDR3 sequences, over 15% seen only once; the top ten take approximately 50%. The receptors shown here come from a human patient who had a liver transplant. Among the T cells, some may be from the graft donor.

By proportion, this clonotype is medium-sized. This chain uses TRBV5-4 with TRBJ2-2; TRBD2 matches 10 bases. The germline V gene has CDR1 SGHNT and CDR2 YYREEE (reference sequence). V lost 0 bases and J lost 5; bases outside the gene matches: 4. The length of the CDR3 is 16 residues. Written as DNA, the CDR3 is TGTGCCAGCAGCTTGGGAAGCGGGAGGGGTACCGGGGAGCTGTTTTTT. It is translated as CASSLGSGRGTGELFF.

The V call is TRBV12-5, the J call TRBJ2-3; D call uncertain. The CDR3 has 13 residues. V gave up 2 bases and J gave up 10 bases, with 13 bases separating them. The germline CDR1 and CDR2 sequences are LGHNT and FRNRAP. CDR3 region: CASGLFEVDAQYF. In DNA form, the CDR3 reads TGTGCTAGTGGTTTGTTTGAGGTTGATGCGCAGTATTTT. The complete variable domain, with remaining parts taken from reference TRBV12-5 and TRBJ2-3, reads DARVTQTPRHKVTEMGQEVTMRCQPILGHNTVFWYRQTMMQGLELLAYFRNRAPLDDSGMPKDRFSAEMPDATLATLKIQPSEPRDSAVYFCASGLFEVDAQYFGPGTRLTVL.

This clonotype was observed many times. CDR3 coding DNA: TGTGCCAGTAGTTCGGACGGGATAGGAAATGAAAAACTGTTTTTT. This translates into CASSSDGIGNEKLFF. This sequence joins TRBV19 and TRBJ1-4, with no clear D. Looked up from germline, CDR1 is LNHDA and CDR2 is SQIVND (reference sequence). This CDR3 is 15 amino acids long. Trimming removed 5 bases from V and 5 bases from J, with 15 bases in between.

This clonotype is termed medium-sized (0.01 to 0.1%). The genes are TRBV27 and TRBJ2-3, with D unresolved. The CDR3 loop spans 15 amino acids. From germline, CDR1 is MNHEY and CDR2 SMNVEV (reference sequence). The ends were cut back, 3 bases at V and 2 bases at J, with 12 bases in the middle. CDR3 sequence: CASSFTTRITDTQYF. The CDR3 DNA follows: TGTGCCAGCAGTTTTACTACCAGGATCACAGATACGCAGTATTTT.

V usage is TRBV7-9 and J usage is TRBJ2-1; no definite D call. This CDR3 has 13 amino acids. Germline V lookup: CDR1 SEHNR, CDR2 FQNEAQ (reference sequence). The germline V and J ends were trimmed by 5 bases and 7 bases, with 12 bases remaining between them. The CDR3 sequence is CASSPDTSNEQFF. The CDR3 DNA reads as TGTGCCAGCAGCCCAGACACGTCGAATGAGCAGTTCTTC.

This clonotype was found many times. The chain recombines TRBV28 with TRBJ2-4, with D perhaps matching TRBD1 (5 bases). The V gene lost 1 base and the J gene lost 3 bases, with 10 bases spanning the gap. The CDR3 consists of 15 residues. Germline V gene data show CDR1 as MDHEN and CDR2 as SYDVKM. The CDR3, as DNA: TGTGCCAGCAGTTTATTTGGCCAGGGCAAAAACATTCAGTACTTC. Translating gives CASSLFGQGKNIQYF.

In its sample, this clonotype is medium-sized. The gene calls are TRBV7-9 and TRBJ2-6; D is ambiguous. The CDR3 runs to 17 residues. The V end was cut by 2 bases, the J end by 0 bases, with 11 bases between. Germline CDR1 and CDR2: SEHNR and FQNEAQ (reference sequence). For the CDR3, the DNA is TGTGCCAGCAGCTTAAGGGCAGGTGACTCTGGGGCCAACGTCCTGACTTTC. It is translated as CASSLRAGDSGANVLTF.

V and J are TRBV28 and TRBJ1-2; maybe TRBD1 (5 bases). CDR3 length: 14 amino acids. Trimming took off 3 bases at V and 4 bases at J, with 12 bases between the two ends. The germline V gene encodes CDR1 MDHEN and CDR2 SYDVKM. CDR3 sequence reads: CASSFREGFYGYTF. The CDR3 nucleotides are TGTGCCAGCAGTTTCCGAGAGGGGTTCTATGGCTACACCTTC.

This clonotype was picked up a small number of times. This chain connects TRBV7-3 to TRBJ2-1, with TRBD2 identical over 9 bases. In germline, CDR1 is SGHTA, CDR2 FQGTGA. The V gene end was trimmed by 4 bases and the J gene end by 2 bases; junction bases not matched to a gene: 6. The CDR3 has 16 amino acids. The CDR3 DNA is TGTGCCAGCAGCTCGTGGCGGGAGGGCCCCTACAATGAGCAGTTCTTC. Its translation is CASSSWREGPYNEQFF.

This clonotype is deemed large. The chain is built from TRBV9 and TRBJ2-3; D is perhaps TRBD2 (5 bases). This CDR3 has 14 residues. V lost 0 bases and J lost 2, with 7 bases in between. Germline V gene lookup returns CDR1 SGDLS and CDR2 YYNGEE. CDR3 nucleotides: TGTGCCAGCAGCGTAGTCGGGGTCACAGATACGCAGTATTTT. Translation: CASSVVGVTDTQYF.

This clonotype is termed medium-sized. The V gene is TRBV6-1, the J gene TRBJ1-1; maybe TRBD1 (5 bases). CDR3 length: 12 amino acids. Germline V CDR1 and CDR2: MNHNS, SASEGT. Deletions cut 7 bases from V and 4 bases from J, with 10 bases between. The CDR3, as DNA: TGTGCCAGCAAGCCGAGGGGCACTGAAGCTTTCTTT. As protein: CASKPRGTEAFF.

In its sample, this clonotype was seen many times. The rearrangement uses TRBV27 and TRBJ2-1; 8 bases match TRBD1. The CDR3 spans 16 residues. The V segment lost 7 bases and the J segment 2 bases; nucleotides outside the gene matches: 10. The germline V gene encodes CDR1 MNHEY and CDR2 SMNVEV (reference sequence). CDR3 amino acids: CASTFLQGVPYNEQFF. In nucleotides, the CDR3 is TGTGCCAGCACATTTCTACAGGGGGTTCCCTACAATGAGCAGTTCTTC.

Within the sample, this clonotype is medium-sized. V usage is TRBV19 and J usage is TRBJ2-3, with TRBD1 identical over 8 bases. After removal of 6 bases from V and 5 bases from J, the junction contained 16 bases not matched to a gene. CDR3 length equals 17 residues. Germline V CDR1 and CDR2: LNHDA, SQIVND (reference sequence). Written as DNA, the CDR3 is TGTGCCAGTAGCCACACGATTCCAGGGGGCGCGATAGATACGCAGTATTTT. It specifies CASSHTIPGGAIDTQYF.

This clonotype was observed at least ten times. V usage is TRBV27 and J usage is TRBJ1-2, with D perhaps matching TRBD1 (6 bases). V dropped 2 bases and J dropped 7 bases, with 17 bases sitting between them. The germline CDR1 and CDR2 sequences are MNHEY and SMNVEV (reference sequence). This CDR3 is 15 amino acids long. CDR3: CASSLDTGTSGGYTF. DNA of the CDR3: TGTGCCAGCAGTTTAGATACAGGGACCAGTGGTGGCTACACCTTC.